A single TCR beta chain is shown here with its context. The antigen it recognizes is unknown. No quality values exist for individual bases; no much larger clone is one base distant. The germline V gene provides CDR1 MGHRA and CDR2 YSYEKL. The V end loses 4 bases and the J end loses 0 bases, and a stretch of 21 bases separates them. From its cysteine to its phenylalanine, the CDR3 spans 19 amino acids. Just the 57-base CDR3 DNA is kept, in frame starting at base 1. The library was prepared using the immunoSEQ multiplex PCR assay. In TCRdb, the immuneACCESS table is reduced to in-frame sequences with V and J assigned. These tables do not hold every clone; where another copy was compared, an unresolved V gene accounts for under half, and the others remain unexplained. The sample has over 50,000 clones on record, 90% of them singletons. The ten largest account for 2% to 2.5% of the sample. The entry originates in a study of T cell changes during pregnancy in multiple sclerosis (dated by TCRdb to the late 2010s). Describing the broader study: The study examined how the T cell repertoire changed over the course of pregnancy in women with multiple sclerosis.

The receptor was isolated from a female donor in good health, enrolled as a control in a pregnancy study. The sequencing here drew on peripheral blood, taken in the first trimester of pregnancy. The rearranged segments are TRBV4-1 and TRBJ1-4; the D gene is perhaps TRBD1, from 6 matching bases. The CDR3: CASSRDGTGPFATNEKLFF. The DNA sequence is given as TGCGCCAGCAGCCGTGATGGAACAGGGCCGTTTGCAACTAATGAAAAACTGTTTTTT.